This TCR beta chain was observed in a study of cytomegalovirus exposure and HLA in healthy donors. Of note for this clone: Its antigen is undetermined.

General study findings and limits: Other equally common chains were less clonally expanded than HLA-associated TCR beta chains, a later analysis showed. Several V segments, TRBV6-2 and TRBV6-3 among them, could not be told apart and were dropped.

The CDR3 has 16 residues. V dropped 3 bases and J dropped 6; count of bases not matched to a gene: 9. Germline V gene sequence: CDR1 LNHDA, CDR2 SQIVND (reference sequence). Primers included in the PCR were 60 Vbeta and 13 Jbeta primers. Only in-frame clones appear in the TCRdb table, and some are missing; sequencing was by immunoSEQ multiplex PCR. The sample has 85,000 to 130,000 clones, roughly three quarters seen once. The sequenced material came from PBMCs. The chain combines TRBV19 with TRBJ2-4, with TRBD2 matching 9 bases. This receptor was taken from a female donor in good health and CMV-seropositive. CDR3 sequence reads: CASSITASGIGNIQYF. In DNA form, the CDR3 reads TGTGCCAGTAGTATCACGGCTAGCGGGATTGGAAACATTCAGTACTTC. Supplemented by reference TRBV19 and TRBJ2-4, the full variable domain reads DGGITQSPKYLFRKEGQNVTLSCEQNLNHDAMYWYRQDPGQGLRLIYYSQIVNDFQKGDIAEGYSVSREKKESFPLTVTSAQKNPTAFYLCASSITASGIGNIQYFGAGTRLSVL.